Following are 9 T cell receptor beta chains from one sample sequenced in a study of beta chain features in type 1 diabetes. Investigators reverse transcribed all isolated RNA, so they sequenced expressed TCRB transcripts. Method: immunoSEQ multiplex PCR; TCRdb's copy keeps in-frame clones and lacks some. The profile shows fewer than 650,000 clones, less than 20% of them singletons. Sequencing used naive CD4+ T cells from blood. All receptors come from a man aged 18-30 years in good health.

This clone has only a few counts. The V call is TRBV5-4, the J call TRBJ2-2; TRBD2 is a possible D gene (5 bases). The V end was cut by 0 bases, the J end by 5 bases, with 14 bases between. Germline CDR1 and CDR2: SGHNT and YYREEE (reference sequence). The CDR3 has 16 amino acids. CDR3 amino acids: CASSLGRSSGTGELFF. CDR3 nucleotides: TGTGCCAGCAGCTTGGGGAGGTCCTCGGGAACCGGGGAGCTGTTTTTT.

This clone was counted between two and nine times. V is TRBV18 and J is TRBJ1-5; 8 bases are shared with TRBD1. CDR1 and CDR2 (germline): KGHSH, LQKENI. V was clipped by 5 bases and J by 5 bases; unmatched bases: 14. This CDR3 contains 17 residues. The CDR3 loop reads CASSASQGAARDQPQHF. For the CDR3, the DNA is TGTGCCAGCTCAGCCTCCCAGGGGGCGGCTCGCGATCAGCCCCAGCATTTT.

This chain uses TRBV7-3 with TRBJ1-3; the match to TRBD2 covers 9 bases. The closer fit of TRBJ2-2 to the DNA end suggests the J call may be wrong. The CDR3 has 15 amino acids. Germline V gives CDR1 SGHTA, CDR2 FQGTGA. CDR3 nucleotides: TGTGCCAGCAGCTCTGGACTAGCGACCACCGGGGAGCTGTTTTTT. Translated, it gives CASSSGLATTGELFF.

This clone was detected a few times. Other DNA sequences within the sample encode an identical CDR3. The chain couples TRBV20-1 to TRBJ2-7; maybe TRBD1 (6 bases). Per germline, CDR1 DFQATT and CDR2 SNEGSKA (reference sequence). The ends were cut back, 6 bases at V and 2 bases at J, with 8 bases in the middle. The CDR3 contains 11 residues. The CDR3 protein is CSARDTYEQYF. CDR3 sequence (DNA): TGCAGTGCCAGGGACACCTACGAGCAGTACTTC.

V is TRBV10-3 and J is TRBJ1-1, with D perhaps matching TRBD1 (5 bases). The CDR3 loop spans 14 amino acids. Germline CDR1 reads ENHRY; CDR2 reads SYGVKD. V was cut by 6 bases and J by 4 bases, with 15 bases left in between. Written as DNA, the CDR3 is TGTGCCATCAGGCCCTTCGGGGGGACCACTGAAGCTTTCTTT. It encodes CAIRPFGGTTEAFF.

The rearrangement links TRBV10-3 to TRBJ2-3; the D gene could be TRBD1 or TRBD2 (6 bases each). Trimming took 2 bases from V and 2 from J, leaving 17 bases between them. The CDR3 totals 17 residues. CDR1 is ENHRY, CDR2 SYGVKD, per germline. The CDR3, as DNA: TGTGCCATCAGTGAGCGGTTGACAGGACTAAACACAGATACGCAGTATTTT. Translation gives CAISERLTGLNTDTQYF.

This clone was counted at least ten times. V and J are TRBV10-3 and TRBJ1-2; 12 positions agree with TRBD1. With 6 bases clipped from V and 8 bases from J, the junction kept 4 bases outside the gene matches. The CDR3 runs to 13 residues. The germline gives CDR1 ENHRY, CDR2 SYGVKD. CDR3 in DNA: TGTGCCATCAGGGGACAGGGGGCTGGAGGCTACACCTTC. Translation gives CAIRGQGAGGYTF.

The gene calls are TRBV27 and TRBJ1-5; 9 bases line up with TRBD1. V dropped 5 bases and J dropped 4; count of bases not matched to a gene: 12. Germline CDR1 and CDR2: MNHEY and SMNVEV (reference sequence). The length of the CDR3 is 17 residues. CDR3 coding DNA: TGTGCCAGCAGTGTAGCCGGGACAGGGTTGACGAATCAGCCCCAGCATTTT. It encodes CASSVAGTGLTNQPQHF.

The gene calls are TRBV11-3 and TRBJ2-3; 10 bases line up with TRBD2. Looked up from germline, CDR1 is SGHNT and CDR2 is YENEEA. The CDR3 loop spans 16 amino acids. The junction had 5 bases not matched to a gene; V was cut back by 5 bases and J by 0 bases. CDR3: CASSPGLAVSTDTQYF. The CDR3, as DNA: TGTGCCAGCAGCCCCGGACTAGCGGTTAGCACAGATACGCAGTATTTT.